This T cell receptor beta chain is from a study of patients and donors after allogeneic stem cell transplantation. A single record per CDR3 protein comes from TCRdb applying MiXCR to the RT-PCR reads. The sample shows about 100,000 distinct CDR3 sequences, over 30% of them seen only once. The CDR3 runs to 14 residues. In germline, CDR1 is SGHRS, CDR2 YFSETQ. V gave up 4 bases and J gave up 2 bases, with 13 bases separating them. The origin of this receptor is a human donor who was either an allogeneic HSCT recipient or a stem cell or donor lymphocyte infusion donor (not recorded which). It is not recorded whose cells these are; they may come from a transplant donor. Specimen: blood, either unsorted or a sorted T cell fraction (not recorded which). The chain combines TRBV5-1 with TRBJ2-7; a possible D gene is TRBD1 (6 bases). Written as DNA, the CDR3 is TGCGCCAGCAGCGGACCAGGGGCCCCCTACGAGCAGTACTTC. It yields the protein CASSGPGAPYEQYF.